Reported below is one TCR beta chain. The antigen remains undetermined. The data derive from a study of radiotherapy plus CTLA-4 blockade in lung cancer. Study conclusions and caveats: Early clonal dynamics of blood T cells, together with interferon-beta, were reported as the best response predictor. TCR clones originating in tumors grew in number in blood after radiotherapy plus ipilimumab.

V shed 5 bases and J 2 bases; nucleotides not matched to a gene: 8. The CDR3 is 16 amino acids. Germline loops: CDR1 SGHVS, CDR2 FNYEAQ. The data were produced by immunoSEQ multiplex PCR, yet TCRdb's version contains in-frame clones alone and is incomplete. Among about 120,000 clones, more than 80% were seen once, and the ten largest hold 6.9%. Here the sequenced sample was peripheral blood, taken from a patient treated with radiotherapy plus ipilimumab. The chain carries TRBV7-6 and TRBJ2-7, with 11 positions matching TRBD2. The receptor was isolated from a human donor with non-small cell lung cancer that progressed on radiotherapy plus ipilimumab. CDR3 nucleotide sequence: TGTGCCAGCAGCCAAGACTTAGCGGGAGGGCCCTACGAGCAGTACTTC. It specifies CASSQDLAGGPYEQYF.